The source of this T cell receptor beta chain is a study of cytomegalovirus exposure and HLA in healthy donors (dated by TCRdb to 2015 to 2018). Broadly, across the study: An earlier analysis of several hundred of the donors reported 276 Gb of sequence data and 117 million unique TCR beta sequences obtained from approximately 180 million T cells. An early release covering around 630 HLA-typed donors comprised approximately 300 gigabases of sequencing data and around 86 million unique TCR sequences. Of the 300 to 500 genotyped donors, 81% were placed in the genetic ancestry cluster associated with self-reported Caucasian donors. The study was designed to test whether signatures of past pathogen exposure could be identified by cataloging public T cell receptors. The T cell repertoires of 666 subjects were profiled by immunosequencing and related to cytomegalovirus serostatus. In addition to the first cohort of 666 subjects, a separate validation cohort of some 120 different subjects was used. To predict cytomegalovirus infection status, the study brought together high-throughput TCR immunosequencing, statistical association of individual TCRs with disease status, and machine learning. A later analysis re-examined previously published TCR beta repertoires from roughly 720 donors and added high-resolution HLA genotyping to investigate patterns of TCR occurrence. Rather than drawing on any new phenotypic data, the later analysis identified candidate immune exposures from TCR beta sequences and the way those sequences occurred across donors. In an earlier analysis of a few hundred of the donors, high-throughput TCR beta sequencing was used to judge whether each TCR beta V gene segment behaved as functional or pseudogenic. Donor age, sex, ethnicity and CMV serostatus were collected together with the repertoire data. A later genetic analysis used genome-wide SNP genotypes for about 65% of the 666 donors, treating that subset as a discovery cohort. All discovery cohort repertoires had been generated using a single sequencing platform. HLA typing included class I and class II loci at four-digit resolution. Typing coverage varied by locus: roughly 629-640 donors for A, B, C, DRB1 and DQB1; approximately 520 for DQA1; more than 600 for DPA1; about 450 for DPB1. Roughly five DR-DQ haplotypes were handled as single units for association and clustering because linkage in the cohort was strong. Among roughly 400 genotyped donors of the cohort, an average of roughly 230,000 unique TCR beta nucleotide sequences was sequenced per donor, of which about 20% were non-productive.

Library method: the immunoSEQ multiplex PCR assay. For the multiplex PCR, a mixture combining 60 forward primers for TCR Vbeta segments and 13 reverse primers for TCR Jbeta segments was used. The CDR3 region of rearranged TCR beta genes was amplified from genomic DNA with a multiplex PCR assay. Amplified TCR beta libraries were sequenced as 87-base-pair reads on the Illumina HiSeq System. In the paper's pipeline: In a later analysis, about 80 million unique TCR beta chains were counted across the 690 or so repertoires, and about 9.9 million of these chains were shared by at least two donors. Raw reads were error-corrected and collapsed into unique sequences with a nearest-neighbor algorithm that merged closely related sequences to remove PCR and sequencing errors. To assign V, D and J gene segments, CDR3 sequences were aligned to IMGT reference sequences. For a sequence to be retained, a match of at least six nucleotides was required to both a V gene segment and a J gene segment. A rearrangement was called productive if the CDR3 had no stop codons and remained in frame with V and J, and every other rearrangement was called non-productive. CDR3 was defined by IMGT convention, running from the second conserved V-encoded cysteine to the conserved J-encoded phenylalanine. In an earlier analysis of more than 550 of the donors, sequences lacking an unambiguous match to a single V gene segment were excluded. In an earlier analysis of 587 of the donors, a V segment was called functional when productive rearrangements were above 56.7%, and segregating when the standard deviation between donors exceeded 5%. A statistical classification framework was built to diagnose cytomegalovirus status from the catalog of TCR beta chain sequences. In a later analysis, TCR nucleotide sequences were compared against IMGT/GENE-DB human TR gene sequences so that V and J genes could be assigned. A later analysis assigned CDR3 sequences and most-parsimonious VDJ recombination scenarios with the TCRdist pipeline. In a later analysis, each TCR beta chain was defined by its CDR3 amino acid sequence together with its V-gene family, and reads lacking a unique V-gene family were excluded. As a way to deal with suspected cross-contamination and a sequencing artifact, a later analysis dropped hundreds of nucleotide sequences that were highly shared and had low generation probability. A later analysis calculated a clonal expansion index for each public chain from normalized within-repertoire ranks of inferred template counts. In a later analysis, generation probabilities were computed with a VDJ recombination model fitted to out-of-frame rearrangements, and the resulting probabilities were checked against IGoR. In a later analysis, TCR-TCR, TCR-HLA and TCR-CMV co-occurrence was scored with hypergeometric tests, and a repertoire-size bias correction was applied to TCR pairs. In a later analysis, false discovery rates were estimated by permuting HLA or CMV assignments 20 times. In a later analysis, co-occurring TCRs were grouped using DBSCAN, with TCRdist sequence similarity added in when clustering inside HLA-allele-positive subsets. Co-occurrence clustering excluded repertoires with fewer than 30,000 or more than 120,000 public chains, plus five with anomalous nucleotide sharing. The table was pulled from immuneACCESS by TCRdb, which kept in-frame rearrangements only. Such tables lose some clones; where checked, under half of the loss comes from unresolved V genes, and the rest has no known cause. V and J calls and clone size come straight from that table; D and trimming were deduced from the DNA. The sample contains around 120,000 clones, roughly 80% of them found a single time. The ten largest clones add up to roughly 3.2% of the sample.

Here is what the overall study found, with its caveats: The authors suggested that the approach could potentially be extended to other disease states and immunological phenotypes. A further reported finding was that TCR beta sequences accurately predicted the HLA-A and HLA-B alleles for most subjects in the first cohort. According to a later analysis, most CMV-associated TCR beta chains appeared to be HLA-restricted, and the HLA associations seemed to be driven largely by CMV exposure. The 87-base-pair reads could not distinguish some IMGT-functional V segments, including TRBV6-2 and TRBV6-3, so those segments were excluded. V-gene and J-gene trimming of TCR beta chains was associated with a missense DCLRE1C variant in a later genetic analysis, and the association was replicated in an independent cohort. Roughly uniform sequencing depth across donors was assumed in presence/absence analyses, although this assumption may not hold. About 17 rarely observed V segments, including chromosome 9 orphons, were excluded from the earlier analysis of about 500 of the donors because counts were too low. A later analysis reported that several top co-occurrence clusters appeared linked to parvovirus B19, influenza, CMV and Epstein-Barr virus. Only TCR beta chains were sequenced in this cohort, and the absence of alpha or paired-chain data limited detectable features. Because HLA typing was unavailable for some donors at each locus, only the typed subset was used in association tests. When HLA alleles, especially DR and DQ, strongly co-occurred, TCR associations were difficult to assign to individual alleles. In a later analysis, HLA-associated TCR beta chains were found to be more clonally expanded and to have lower generation probabilities than equally common non-associated chains. Three of the identified cytomegalovirus-associated TCR beta chains were confirmed in vitro to be specific for cytomegalovirus antigens. The study gave a list of around 170 TCR beta chains associated with cytomegalovirus. Linkage disequilibrium might explain the correlated functional status among segregating V segments, but an unknown experimental factor could not be ruled out. For the cohort, immune exposure information was limited to CMV serostatus. A cluster of highly shared sequence variants was judged likely to be a technical artifact of the sequencing pipeline. At a false discovery rate of 0.05, a later analysis linked roughly 17,000 TCR beta sequences to specific HLA alleles. A later genetic analysis reported fewer N-insertions in productive TCRs among donors in an Asian-associated ancestry cluster than the approximately 670-donor mean. Cytomegalovirus status was reported to be diagnosed by the classifier with high specificity and sensitivity in both the original and validation cohorts. According to a later analysis, TCR association rates differed among HLA loci, with DRB1 alleles showing the most associated TCRs and HLA-C alleles showing the fewest. In an earlier analysis of about 550 of the donors, most TCR beta V segments were observed in productive rearrangements about 87% or about 30% of the time, broadly matching IMGT annotations. Most TCR sequences were seen in very few donors, while some public TCRs were found in many individuals.

This clone appeared once. Its antigen specificity is not known. No base-level quality is on record; no much larger clone is a single base apart. The germline V gene sets CDR1 to SGHRS and CDR2 to YFSETQ. The CDR3, from cysteine to phenylalanine, totals 15 residues. The DNA shown is the 45-base CDR3, in frame from base 1. V is cut back by 4 bases and J by 8 bases, with 6 bases in the junction unmatched. In total, just over 650 healthy bone marrow donors made up the cohort. All cohort members were sampled while nominally healthy, although unrecorded immune exposures were likely present. The donor was CMV seronegative and belonged to the group of more than 300 seronegative cohort members. Every donor gave a peripheral blood sample, and the peripheral blood mononuclear cells from that sample were used for TCR beta sequencing. Genomic DNA was extracted from the blood cell samples with the Qiagen DNeasy Blood Extraction Kit.

The V and J genes are TRBV5-1 and TRBJ2-3, and 14 bases in between align with TRBD2. Sequenced input: PBMCs. This clonotype originated in a man aged 25-45 years in good health and CMV-seronegative. The nucleotide sequence reads TGCGCCAGCAGCACGGGACTAGCGGGAGTAGGTACGCAGTATTTT. The encoded protein is CASSTGLAGVGTQYF.